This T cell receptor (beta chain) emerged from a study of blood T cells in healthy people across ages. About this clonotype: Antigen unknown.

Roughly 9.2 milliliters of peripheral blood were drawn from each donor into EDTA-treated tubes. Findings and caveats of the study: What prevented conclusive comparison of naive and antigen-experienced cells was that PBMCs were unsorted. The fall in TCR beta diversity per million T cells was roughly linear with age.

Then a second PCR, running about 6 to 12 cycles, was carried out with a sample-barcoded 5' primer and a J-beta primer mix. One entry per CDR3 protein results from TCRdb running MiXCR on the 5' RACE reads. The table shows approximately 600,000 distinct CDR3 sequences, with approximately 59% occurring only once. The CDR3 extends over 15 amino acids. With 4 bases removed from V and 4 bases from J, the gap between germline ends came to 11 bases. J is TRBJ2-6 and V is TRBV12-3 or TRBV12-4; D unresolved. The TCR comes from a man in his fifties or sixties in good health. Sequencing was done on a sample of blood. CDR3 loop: CASSSTTLGANVLTF. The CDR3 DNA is TGTGCCAGCAGTTCCACGACCTTGGGGGCCAACGTCCTGACTTTC.